This paragraph covers one TCR beta chain sequence. This clone has a single count. The specificity of this receptor is unknown. There are no base qualities to consult, and no much larger clone falls within one base. Collaborating institutions collected whole blood in K2EDTA tubes following their own protocols. Collaborator samples were shipped for TCRbeta analysis as frozen whole blood, isolated PBMCs, or DNA extracted from either sample type. TCRbeta CDR3 regions were amplified from genomic DNA using the immunoSEQ Assay, a bias-controlled multiplex PCR. As for how the authors treated the data: Nucleated cell counts per sample were estimated from amplification of reference gene primers within the assay. To quantify the absolute abundance of each unique TCRbeta CDR3 rearrangement, sequence reads were collapsed and filtered. Productive Simpson clonality was computed per sample as the square root of Simpson's diversity index over productive rearrangements. The table comes from immuneACCESS by way of TCRdb, which keeps in-frame sequences with V and J called. Part of the clones is missing from these tables; in studies checked, under half for an unresolved V gene and the rest for unknown reasons. D and trimming come from the DNA, and the V and J calls and clone size come from that table. This sample has 25,000 to 40,000 clones in its table, and 90% of those were observed once. The biggest ten clones account for 1% of the sample.

The data originate from a study of blood T cell repertoires in COVID-19 (dated by TCRdb to 2018 to 2021). Regarding the study in general: Collaborator samples came from the United States, Italy and Spain and covered acute and convalescent phases of COVID-19. The prospective study material was composed of cDNA or gDNA derived from T cells, B-cell-depleted T cells, or PBMCs. Deeply sampled blood TCRbeta repertoires from subjects exposed to, actively infected with, or recovered from COVID-19 were included in the dataset. Nearly every sample came with metadata listing a de-identified subject ID, COVID-19 status, age in years and sex. The repertoires were released in a freely available public database intended as a resource for research on the immune response to SARS-CoV-2. HLA class I and class II types, where available, came from metadata supplied by the sample provider rather than from assay-based typing. Samples were obtained from the ongoing ImmuneRACE study (first 160 participants) and from 1,200 or so subjects provided by 6 global collaborators.

Its CDR3 holds 13 amino acids, cysteine through phenylalanine. Only the CDR3 DNA is retained, 39 bases long and in frame from the first base. Ends trimmed: V by 6 bases, J by 3 bases; bases unmatched to a gene: 1. The germline V gene sets CDR1 to SGDLS and CDR2 to YYNGEE. Study-wide findings and limitations: The amount of clinical and demographic metadata varied by source and participant and was provided uncurated.

The sequence came from a man between 65 and 79 years old with active or convalescent COVID-19. Material for sequencing was peripheral blood. The chain joins TRBV9 to TRBJ2-3, with TRBD1 matching 10 junction bases. The CDR3 reads as follows: CASKDRGTDTQYF. The DNA reads TGTGCCAGCAAGGACAGGGGGACAGATACGCAGTATTTT.